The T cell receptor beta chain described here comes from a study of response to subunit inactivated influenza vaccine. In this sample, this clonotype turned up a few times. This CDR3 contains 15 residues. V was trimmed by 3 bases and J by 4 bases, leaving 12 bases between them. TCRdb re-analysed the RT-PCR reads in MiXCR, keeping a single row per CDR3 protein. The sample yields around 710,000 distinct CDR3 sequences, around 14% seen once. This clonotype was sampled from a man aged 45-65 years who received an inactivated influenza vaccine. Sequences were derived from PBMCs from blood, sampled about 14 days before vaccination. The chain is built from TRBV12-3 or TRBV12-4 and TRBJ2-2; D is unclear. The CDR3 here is CASSFLSLVTGELFF. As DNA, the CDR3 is TGTGCCAGCAGTTTCCTCTCCTTAGTCACCGGGGAGCTGTTTTTT.